This record covers a single T cell receptor beta chain. Its matching antigen is unknown. Germline values: CDR1 SGHRS, CDR2 YFSETQ. The CDR3 spans 15 residues. Tagging with unique molecular identifiers was a feature of the TCR beta cDNA libraries. TCRdb processed the PCR reads anew with MiXCR; each CDR3 protein has one entry. Of a few hundred thousand distinct CDR3 sequences listed, roughly 45% were seen once; the top ten hold 9% to 13%. This specimen belongs to a study of post-analysis software for immune sequencing data. Study results and limitations: Controls' normalized Chao1 diversity significantly exceeded that of multiple sclerosis patients. Strong same-batch co-clustering of samples appeared with F measure clustering. There were about five TRBV segments more frequent in patients than controls, and TRBV5-6, TRBV5-1 and TRBV20-1 were among them.

Sequenced input: blood. The rearrangement links TRBV5-1 to TRBJ2-7, with TRBD1 identical over 7 bases. The J call could be wrong; TRBJ2-5 is a better fit for the DNA end. The clonotype comes from a girl between 5 and 17 years old with multiple sclerosis. The chain's CDR3 is CASSLAGTVKETQYF. CDR3 coding DNA: TGCGCCAGCAGCTTGGCCGGGACAGTAAAAGAGACCCAGTACTTC.